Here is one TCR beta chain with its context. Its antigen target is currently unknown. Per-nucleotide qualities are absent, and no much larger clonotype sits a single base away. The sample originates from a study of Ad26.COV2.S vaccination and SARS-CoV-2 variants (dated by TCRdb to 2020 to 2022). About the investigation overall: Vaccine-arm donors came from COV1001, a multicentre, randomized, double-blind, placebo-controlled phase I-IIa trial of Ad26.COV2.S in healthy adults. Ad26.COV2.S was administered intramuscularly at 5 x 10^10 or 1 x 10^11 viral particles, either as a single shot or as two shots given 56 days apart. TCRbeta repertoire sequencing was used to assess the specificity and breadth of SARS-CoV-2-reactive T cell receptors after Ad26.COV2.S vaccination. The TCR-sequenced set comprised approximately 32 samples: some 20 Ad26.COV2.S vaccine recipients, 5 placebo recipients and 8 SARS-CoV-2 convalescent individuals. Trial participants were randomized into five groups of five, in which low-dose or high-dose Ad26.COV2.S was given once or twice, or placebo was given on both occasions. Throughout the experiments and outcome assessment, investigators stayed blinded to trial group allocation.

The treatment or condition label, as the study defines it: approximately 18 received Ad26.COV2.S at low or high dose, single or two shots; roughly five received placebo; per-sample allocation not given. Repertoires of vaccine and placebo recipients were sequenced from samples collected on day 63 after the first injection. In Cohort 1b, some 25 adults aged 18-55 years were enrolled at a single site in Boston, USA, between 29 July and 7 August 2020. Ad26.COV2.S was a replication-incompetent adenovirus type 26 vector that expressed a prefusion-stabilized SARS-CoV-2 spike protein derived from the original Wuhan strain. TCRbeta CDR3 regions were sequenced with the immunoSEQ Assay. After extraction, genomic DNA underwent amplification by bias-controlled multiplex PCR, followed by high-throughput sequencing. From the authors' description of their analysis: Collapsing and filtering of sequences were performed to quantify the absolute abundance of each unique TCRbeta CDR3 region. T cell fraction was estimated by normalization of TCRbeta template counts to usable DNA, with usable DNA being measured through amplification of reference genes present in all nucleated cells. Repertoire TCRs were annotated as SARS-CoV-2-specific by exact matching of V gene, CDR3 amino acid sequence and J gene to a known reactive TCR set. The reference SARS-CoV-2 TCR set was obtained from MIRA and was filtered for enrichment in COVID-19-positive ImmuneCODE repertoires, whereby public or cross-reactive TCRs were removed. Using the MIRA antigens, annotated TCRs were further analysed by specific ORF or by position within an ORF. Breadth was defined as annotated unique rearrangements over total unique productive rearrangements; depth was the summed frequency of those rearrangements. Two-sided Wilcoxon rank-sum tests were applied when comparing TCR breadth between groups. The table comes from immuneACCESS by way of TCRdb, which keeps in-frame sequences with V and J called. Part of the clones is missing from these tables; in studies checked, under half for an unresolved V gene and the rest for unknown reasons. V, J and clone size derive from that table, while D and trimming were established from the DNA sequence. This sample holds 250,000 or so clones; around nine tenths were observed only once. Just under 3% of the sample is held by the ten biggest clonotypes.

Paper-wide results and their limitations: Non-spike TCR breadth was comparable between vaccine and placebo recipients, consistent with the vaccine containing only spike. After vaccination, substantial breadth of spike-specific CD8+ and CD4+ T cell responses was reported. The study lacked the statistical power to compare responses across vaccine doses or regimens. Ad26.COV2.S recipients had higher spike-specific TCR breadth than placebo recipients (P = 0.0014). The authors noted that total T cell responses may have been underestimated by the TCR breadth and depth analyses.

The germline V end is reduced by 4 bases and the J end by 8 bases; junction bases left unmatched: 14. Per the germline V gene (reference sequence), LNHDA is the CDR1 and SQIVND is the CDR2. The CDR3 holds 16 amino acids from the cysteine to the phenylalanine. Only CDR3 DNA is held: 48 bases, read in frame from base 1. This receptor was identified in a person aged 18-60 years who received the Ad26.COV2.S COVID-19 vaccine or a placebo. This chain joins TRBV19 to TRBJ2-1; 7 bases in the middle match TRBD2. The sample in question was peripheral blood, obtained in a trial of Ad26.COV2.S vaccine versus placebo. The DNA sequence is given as TGTGCCAGTAGTACCAACGTGGGGGGGGGAAGCGATGAGCAGTTCTTC. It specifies CASSTNVGGGSDEQFF.